This T cell receptor (beta chain) is drawn from a study of CD8+ T cells in alopecia areata. The overall study: Tofacitinib administration to treated patients was oral, at 5 to 10 mg twice daily.

Study-wide findings and caveats: Tofacitinib significantly reduced both scalp clonality and expanded CD8+ clones among the top 100. Mice showed clearer TCR sharing than patients did, a gap that was possibly HLA-related.

Regarding this clone: The antigen is undetermined.

Germline V CDR1 and CDR2: SGHTA, FQGNSA. CDR3 length equals 15 residues. V lost 4 bases to trimming and J lost 4 bases, with 13 bases between them. The sequencing template was cDNA reverse transcribed from extracted RNA. This table comes from immunoSEQ multiplex PCR, and its TCRdb copy is limited to in-frame clones, with some not included. The repertoire has roughly 200,000 clones, roughly two fifths of them found once; the top ten carry around 2.8%. Noted treatment: oral pan-JAK inhibitor, 5-10 mg twice daily. The specimen was CD4+ T cells sorted from blood, collected at approximately week 36, from a patient treated with tofacitinib. This sequence originates from a human donor with alopecia areata. The rearrangement uses TRBV7-2 and TRBJ2-2; D remains unclear. The CDR3 loop reads CASSYTEGLTGELFF. The CDR3 DNA follows: TGTGCCAGCAGCTACACTGAAGGGCTCACCGGGGAGCTGTTTTTT.